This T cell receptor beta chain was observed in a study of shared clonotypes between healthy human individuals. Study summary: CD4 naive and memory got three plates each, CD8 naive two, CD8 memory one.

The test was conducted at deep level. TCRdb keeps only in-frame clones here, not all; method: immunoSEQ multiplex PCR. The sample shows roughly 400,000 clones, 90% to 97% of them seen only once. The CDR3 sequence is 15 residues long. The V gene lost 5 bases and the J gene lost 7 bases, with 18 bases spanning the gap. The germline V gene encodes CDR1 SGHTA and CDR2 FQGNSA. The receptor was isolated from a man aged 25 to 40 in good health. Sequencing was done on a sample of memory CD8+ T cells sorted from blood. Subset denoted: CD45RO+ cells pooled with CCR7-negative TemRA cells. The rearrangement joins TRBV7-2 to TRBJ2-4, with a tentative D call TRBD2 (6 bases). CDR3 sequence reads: CASSLELSSVNIQYF. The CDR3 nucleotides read TGTGCCAGCAGCCTAGAGTTGTCTAGCGTGAACATTCAGTACTTC.